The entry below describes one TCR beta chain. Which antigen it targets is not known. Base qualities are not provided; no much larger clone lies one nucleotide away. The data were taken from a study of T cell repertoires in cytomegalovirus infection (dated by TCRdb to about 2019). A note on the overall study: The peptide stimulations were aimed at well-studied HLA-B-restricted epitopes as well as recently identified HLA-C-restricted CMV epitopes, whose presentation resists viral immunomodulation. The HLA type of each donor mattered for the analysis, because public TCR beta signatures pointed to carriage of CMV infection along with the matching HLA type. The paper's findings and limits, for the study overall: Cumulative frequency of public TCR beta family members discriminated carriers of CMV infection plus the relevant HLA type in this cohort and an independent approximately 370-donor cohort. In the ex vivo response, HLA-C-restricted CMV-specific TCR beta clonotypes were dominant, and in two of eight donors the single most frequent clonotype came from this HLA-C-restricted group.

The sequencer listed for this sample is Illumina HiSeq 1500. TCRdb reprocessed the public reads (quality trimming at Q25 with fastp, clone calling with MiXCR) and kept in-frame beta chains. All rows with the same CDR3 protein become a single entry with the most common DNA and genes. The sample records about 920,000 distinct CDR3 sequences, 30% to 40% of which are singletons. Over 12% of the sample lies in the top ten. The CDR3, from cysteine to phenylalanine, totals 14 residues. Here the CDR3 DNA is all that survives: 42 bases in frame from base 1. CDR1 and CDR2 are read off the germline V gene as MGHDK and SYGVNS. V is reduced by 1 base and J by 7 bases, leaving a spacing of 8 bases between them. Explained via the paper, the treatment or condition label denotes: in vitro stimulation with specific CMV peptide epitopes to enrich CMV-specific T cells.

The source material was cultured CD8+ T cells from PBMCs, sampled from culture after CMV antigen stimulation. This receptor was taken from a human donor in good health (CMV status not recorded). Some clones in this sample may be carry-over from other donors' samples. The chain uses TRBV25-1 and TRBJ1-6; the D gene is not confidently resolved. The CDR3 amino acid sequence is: CASSESPGNSPLHF. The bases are TGTGCCAGCAGTGAATCCCCGGGGAATTCACCCCTCCACTTT.